This TCR beta chain was documented in a study of T-cell reconstitution after alpha-beta-depleted transplantation in children. Study-wide findings and caveats: Where some patients showed high TCRbeta diversity at day 60, it came from recipient T cells and thymic progenitors that had survived. T-cell counts and diversity at one year post-transplant came mainly from newly produced T cells. After transplant, at about two months, alpha-beta T cells were reportedly derived from several hundred expanded graft clones.

This clonotype was recorded many times. Its antigen remains unknown. TCRbeta library preparation incorporated unique molecular identifiers. TCRdb reprocessed the PCR reads via MiXCR and lists one record per CDR3 protein. The sample holds roughly 300,000 distinct CDR3 sequences, 11% seen once. This CDR3 has 19 amino acids. Losses at the gene ends were 3 bases for V and 3 bases for J; bases not matched to a gene: 13. This receptor was obtained from a male patient aged 2 to 10 who had a stem cell transplant for chronic granulomatous disease, so the T cells may come from the graft donor. This chain uses TRBV12-3 or TRBV12-4 with TRBJ2-2; 10 bases align to TRBD2. The sequenced sample was peripheral blood, obtained 180 days after TCRalphabeta/CD19-depleted stem cell transplant. DNA of the CDR3: TGTGCCAGCAGTTTGGGCTTGTCACCTAGCGGGAGAGACACCGGGGAGCTGTTTTTT. Translating gives CASSLGLSPSGRDTGELFF.